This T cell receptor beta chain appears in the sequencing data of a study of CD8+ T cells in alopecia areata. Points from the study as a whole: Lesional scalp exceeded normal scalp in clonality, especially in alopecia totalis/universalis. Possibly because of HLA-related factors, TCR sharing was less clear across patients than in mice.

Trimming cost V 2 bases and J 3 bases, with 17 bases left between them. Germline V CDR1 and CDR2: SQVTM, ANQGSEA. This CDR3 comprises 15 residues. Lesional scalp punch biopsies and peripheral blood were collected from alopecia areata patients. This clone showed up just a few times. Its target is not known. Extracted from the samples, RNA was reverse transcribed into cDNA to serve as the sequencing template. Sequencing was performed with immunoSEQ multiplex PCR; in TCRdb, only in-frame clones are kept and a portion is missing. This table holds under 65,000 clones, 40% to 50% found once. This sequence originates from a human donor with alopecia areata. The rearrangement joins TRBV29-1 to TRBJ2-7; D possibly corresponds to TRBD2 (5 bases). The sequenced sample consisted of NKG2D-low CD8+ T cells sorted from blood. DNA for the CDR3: TGCAGCGTTGAATCGATCGTTGAGGGTCACTACGAGCAGTACTTC. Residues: CSVESIVEGHYEQYF.